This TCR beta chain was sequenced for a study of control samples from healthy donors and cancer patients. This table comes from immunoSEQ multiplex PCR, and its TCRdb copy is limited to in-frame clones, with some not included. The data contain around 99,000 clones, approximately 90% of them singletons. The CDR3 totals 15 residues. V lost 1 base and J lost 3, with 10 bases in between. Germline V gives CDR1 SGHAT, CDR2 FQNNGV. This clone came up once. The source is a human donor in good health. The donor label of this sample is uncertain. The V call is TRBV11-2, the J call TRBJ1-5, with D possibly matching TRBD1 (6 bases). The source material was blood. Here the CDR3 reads CASSLGGQNNQPQHF. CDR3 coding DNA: TGTGCCAGCAGCTTAGGAGGACAGAACAATCAGCCCCAGCATTTT. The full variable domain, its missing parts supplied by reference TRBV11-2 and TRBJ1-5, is EAGVAQSPRYKIIEKRQSVAFWCNPISGHATLYWYQQILGQGPKLLIQFQNNGVVDDSQLPKDRFSAERLKGVDSTLKIQPAKLEDSAVYLCASSLGGQNNQPQHFGDGTRLSIL.